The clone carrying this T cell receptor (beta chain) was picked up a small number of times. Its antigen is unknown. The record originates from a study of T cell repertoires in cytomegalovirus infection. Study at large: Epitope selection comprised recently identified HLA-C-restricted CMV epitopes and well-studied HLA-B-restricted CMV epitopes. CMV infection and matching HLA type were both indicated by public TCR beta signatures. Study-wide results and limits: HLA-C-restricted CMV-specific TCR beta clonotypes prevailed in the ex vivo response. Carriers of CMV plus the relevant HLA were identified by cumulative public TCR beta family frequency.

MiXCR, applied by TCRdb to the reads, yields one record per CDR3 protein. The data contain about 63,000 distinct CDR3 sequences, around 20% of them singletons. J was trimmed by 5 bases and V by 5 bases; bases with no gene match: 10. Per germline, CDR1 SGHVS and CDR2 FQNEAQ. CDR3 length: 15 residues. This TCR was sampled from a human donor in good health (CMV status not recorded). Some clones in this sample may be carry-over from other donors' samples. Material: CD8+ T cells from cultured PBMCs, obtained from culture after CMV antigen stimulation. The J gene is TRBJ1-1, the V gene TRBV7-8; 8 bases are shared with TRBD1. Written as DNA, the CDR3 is TGTGCCAGCAGCCCTGGGACAGGTGAAGTAACTGAAGCTTTCTTT. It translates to CASSPGTGEVTEAFF.